Listed below are T cell receptor beta chains from one sample, sequenced in a study of T cell repertoires in cytomegalovirus infection. TCRdb ran MiXCR on the reads and lists one entry per CDR3 protein. This sample has 150,000 to 200,000 distinct CDR3 sequences, with 17% found just once. The sequenced sample consisted of CD8+ T cells from PBMCs. The receptor source for this set is a human donor in good health (CMV status not recorded). Some clones in this sample may be carry-over from other donors' samples. Both conserved end residues are part of each CDR3. A D gene is named only where the DNA matches it firmly. Clone size is not always given. Where it is, it says once, few, many or a class for expanded clones.

D,J,V,size,CDR3,DNA
-,TRBJ1-5,TRBV12-3/TRBV12-4,-,CASSLRTSNQPQHF,TGTGCCAGCAGTTTACGGACCTCCAATCAGCCCCAGCATTTT
-,TRBJ2-2,TRBV27,-,CASSLGQYLTGELFF,TGTGCCAGCAGTTTAGGCCAGTATCTTACCGGGGAGCTGTTTTTT
TRBD1,TRBJ1-1,TRBV4-1,-,CASSQDRGDTEAFF,TGCGCCAGCAGCCAAGACAGGGGGGACACTGAAGCTTTCTTT
-,TRBJ1-5,TRBV9,few,CASSVAGTDNQPQHF,TGTGCCAGCAGCGTAGCGGGGACGGACAATCAGCCCCAGCATTTT
TRBD2,TRBJ2-2,TRBV7-9,-,CASSLSGRDAGELFF,TGTGCCAGCAGCTTAAGCGGGAGGGACGCCGGGGAGCTGTTTTTT
-,TRBJ2-3,TRBV28,-,CASSLLRSTDTQYF,TGTGCCAGCAGTTTATTGCGTAGCACAGATACGCAGTATTTT
TRBD1,TRBJ2-7,TRBV7-8,few,CASSSMGQSSYEQYF,TGTGCCAGCAGCTCAATGGGACAGAGCTCCTACGAGCAGTACTTC
-,TRBJ2-7,TRBV27,-,CASSPGTRWYF,TGTGCCAGCAGTCCCGGGACACGGTGGTACTTC
-,TRBJ2-7,TRBV7-4,-,CASTPRTVEEQYF,TGTGCCAGCACCCCTAGGACAGTCGAGGAGCAGTACTTC
-,TRBJ2-1,TRBV7-6,-,CASSNIGDEQFF,TGTGCCAGCAGCAATATAGGCGATGAGCAGTTCTTC
-,TRBJ1-6,TRBV4-3,-,CASSQEEGPHDNSPLHF,TGCGCCAGCAGCCAAGAAGAAGGACCACACGACAATTCACCCCTCCACTTT
TRBD2,TRBJ2-2,TRBV7-2,-,CASSLGLAGGGGELFF,TGTGCCAGCAGCTTGGGACTAGCGGGGGGCGGCGGGGAGCTGTTTTTT
-,TRBJ1-5,TRBV6-2/TRBV6-3,many,CASSYVKGAGNQPQHF,TGTGCCAGCAGTTACGTCAAGGGAGCGGGCAATCAGCCCCAGCATTTT
TRBD2,TRBJ2-1,TRBV2,-,CASSADLGTSGPSAWDGEQFF,TGTGCCAGCAGTGCCGACCTGGGGACTAGCGGCCCTAGTGCATGGGACGGTGAGCAGTTCTTC
-,TRBJ2-2,TRBV7-3,few,CASSLKSTGELFF,TGTGCCAGCAGCTTAAAGAGCACCGGGGAGCTGTTTTTT
-,TRBJ2-5,TRBV24-1,-,CATSGWFFQETQYF,TGTGCCACCAGTGGTTGGTTCTTTCAAGAGACCCAGTACTTC
-,TRBJ2-1,TRBV7-3,few,CASSLTLGERGPYNEQFF,TGTGCCAGCAGCTTAACGCTCGGGGAAAGGGGTCCCTACAATGAGCAGTTCTTC
-,TRBJ2-2,TRBV6-2/TRBV6-3,-,CASSPHPGGLTGELFF,TGTGCCAGCAGTCCCCATCCGGGGGGCCTTACCGGGGAGCTGTTTTTT
-,TRBJ2-7,TRBV28,few,CASSPLGTHEQYF,TGTGCCAGCAGTCCTCTCGGGACCCACGAGCAGTACTTC
-,TRBJ2-7,TRBV7-8,many,CASSPGNEQYF,TGTGCCAGCAGCCCCGGGAACGAGCAGTACTTC
-,TRBJ2-7,TRBV28,-,CASRSINEQYF,TGTGCCAGCAGATCCATCAACGAGCAGTACTTC
-,TRBJ1-1,TRBV6-2/TRBV6-3,few,CASSSWPDFVNTEAFF,TGTGCCAGCAGTTCCTGGCCGGACTTCGTCAACACTGAAGCTTTCTTT
-,TRBJ2-7,TRBV5-1,once,CASSFDVASYEQYF,TGCGCCAGCAGCTTTGACGTTGCCTCCTACGAGCAGTACTTC